Included here is one T cell receptor (beta chain) sequence, with context. TCRdb ran MiXCR on the RT-PCR reads and lists one entry per CDR3 protein. The data show more than 450,000 distinct CDR3 sequences, with about 11% seen just once and 9.5% to 12% held by the top ten. CDR3 length: 13 amino acids. V trimming: 8 bases; J trimming: 0 bases; junction bases outside the gene matches: 1. The germline V gene encodes CDR1 SGHVS and CDR2 FQNEAQ. The entry originates in a study of response to subunit inactivated influenza vaccine. The same data also contributed to another study, on T cells expressing NK-cell markers. Turning to that study: cDNA encoding TCR beta was synthesized via 5'RACE template switching incorporating UMIs.

This TCR came from a man between 45 and 60 years old who received an inactivated influenza vaccine. The chain carries TRBV7-8 and TRBJ2-4; TRBD1 matches at 7 bases. This material consisted of PBMCs from blood, taken on the day of vaccination. The CDR3, as DNA: TGTGCCAGCGGGACAGTAGCCAAAAACATTCAGTACTTC. Its translation is CASGTVAKNIQYF.